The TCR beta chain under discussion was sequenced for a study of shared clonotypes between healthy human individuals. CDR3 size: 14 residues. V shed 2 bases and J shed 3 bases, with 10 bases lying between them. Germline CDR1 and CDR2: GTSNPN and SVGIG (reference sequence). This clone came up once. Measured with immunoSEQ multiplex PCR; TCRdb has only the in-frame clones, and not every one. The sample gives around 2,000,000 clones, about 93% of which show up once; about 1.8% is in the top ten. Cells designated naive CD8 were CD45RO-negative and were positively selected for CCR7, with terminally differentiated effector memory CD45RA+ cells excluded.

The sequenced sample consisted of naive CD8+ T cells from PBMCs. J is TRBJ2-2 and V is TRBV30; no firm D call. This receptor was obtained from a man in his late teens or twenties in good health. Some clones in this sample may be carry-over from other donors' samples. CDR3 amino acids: CAWSSLGYTGELFF. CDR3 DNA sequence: TGTGCCTGGAGTTCTCTAGGGTACACCGGGGAGCTGTTTTTT. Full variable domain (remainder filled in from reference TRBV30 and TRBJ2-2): SQTIHQWPATLVQPVGSPLSLECTVEGTSNPNLYWYRQAAGRGLQLLFYSVGIGQISSEVPQNLSASRPQDRQFILSSKKLLLSDSGFYLCAWSSLGYTGELFFGEGSRLTVL.